The entry that follows covers one TCR beta chain sequence. Its antigen is as yet unknown. cDNA prepared by RNA extraction and subsequent reverse transcription served as the template for sequencing. The repertoire was sequenced with immunoSEQ multiplex PCR; TCRdb's copy has only in-frame clones and lacks some. The sample consists of some 120,000 clones, about 46% of them appearing once. Alopecia areata patients gave lesional scalp punch biopsies and peripheral blood samples. CDR1 and CDR2 from the germline V gene are GTSNPN and SVGIG (reference sequence). This CDR3 region has 15 residues. The V and J ends lost 2 bases and 5 bases respectively, with 19 bases between them. The sample is drawn from a study of CD8+ T cells in alopecia areata. Whole-study findings and limits: Elevated clonality characterized lesional scalp relative to normal scalp, particularly in alopecia totalis/universalis. Sequence data from scalp samples additionally include resident alphabeta T cells of normal skin. Shared TCR sequences were less clear between patients than in mice, possibly partly from HLA diversity.

The TCR originated in a human donor with alopecia areata. The chain recombines TRBV30 with TRBJ2-7; no clear D gene. The sample consisted of NKG2D-low CD8+ T cells sorted from blood. CDR3 bases: TGTGCCTGGAGTTACCCCCCGGCAGGTATCCACGAGCAGTACTTC. It yields the protein CAWSYPPAGIHEQYF.